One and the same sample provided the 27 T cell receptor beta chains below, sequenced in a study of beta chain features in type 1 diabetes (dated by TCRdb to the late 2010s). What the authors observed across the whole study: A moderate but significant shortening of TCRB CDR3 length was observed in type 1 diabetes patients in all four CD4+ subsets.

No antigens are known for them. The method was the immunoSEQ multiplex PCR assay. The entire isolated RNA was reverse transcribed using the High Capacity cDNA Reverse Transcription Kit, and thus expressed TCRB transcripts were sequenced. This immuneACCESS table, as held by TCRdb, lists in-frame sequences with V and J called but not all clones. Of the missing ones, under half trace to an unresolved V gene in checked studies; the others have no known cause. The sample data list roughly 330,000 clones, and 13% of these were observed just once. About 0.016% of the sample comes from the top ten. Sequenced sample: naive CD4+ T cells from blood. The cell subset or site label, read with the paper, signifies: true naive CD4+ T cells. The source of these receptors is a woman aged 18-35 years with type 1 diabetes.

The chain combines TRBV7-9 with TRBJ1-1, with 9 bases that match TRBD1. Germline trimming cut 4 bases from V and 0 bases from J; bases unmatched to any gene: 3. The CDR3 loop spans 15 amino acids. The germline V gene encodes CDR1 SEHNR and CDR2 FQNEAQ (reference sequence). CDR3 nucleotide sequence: TGTGCCAGCAGCTCGGACAGGGGCCTGAACACTGAAGCTTTCTTT. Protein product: CASSSDRGLNTEAFF.

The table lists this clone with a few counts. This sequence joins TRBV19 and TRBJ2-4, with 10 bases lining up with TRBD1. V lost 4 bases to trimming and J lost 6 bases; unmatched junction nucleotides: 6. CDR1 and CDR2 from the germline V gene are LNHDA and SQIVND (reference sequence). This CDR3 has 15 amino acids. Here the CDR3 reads CASSTSRTGGNIQYF. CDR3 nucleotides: TGTGCCAGTAGTACTTCCCGGACAGGGGGAAACATTCAGTACTTC.

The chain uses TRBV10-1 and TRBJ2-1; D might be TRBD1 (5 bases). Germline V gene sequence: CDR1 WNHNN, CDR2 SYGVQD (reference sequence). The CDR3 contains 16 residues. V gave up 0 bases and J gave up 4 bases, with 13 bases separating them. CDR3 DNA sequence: TGCGCCAGCAGTGAGTCGATGTTAGGGGCTTACAATGAGCAGTTCTTC. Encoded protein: CASSESMLGAYNEQFF.

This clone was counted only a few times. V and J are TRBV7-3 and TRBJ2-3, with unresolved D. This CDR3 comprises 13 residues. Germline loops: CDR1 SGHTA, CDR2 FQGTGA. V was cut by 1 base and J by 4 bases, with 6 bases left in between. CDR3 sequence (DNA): TGTGCCAGCAGCTTAATCTTCTCAGATACGCAGTATTTT. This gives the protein CASSLIFSDTQYF.

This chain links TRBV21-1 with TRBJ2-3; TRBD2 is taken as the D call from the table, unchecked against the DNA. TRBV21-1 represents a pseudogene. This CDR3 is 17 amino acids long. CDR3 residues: CASSKAGVAQATDTQYF. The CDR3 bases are TGTGCCAGCAGCAAAGCGGGCGTAGCGCAAGCCACAGATACGCAGTATTTT.

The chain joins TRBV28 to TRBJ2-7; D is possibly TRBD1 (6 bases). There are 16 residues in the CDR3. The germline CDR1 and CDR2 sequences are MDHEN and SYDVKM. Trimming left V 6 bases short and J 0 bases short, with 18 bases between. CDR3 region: CASSSLGAGSSYEQYF. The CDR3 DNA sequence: TGTGCCAGCAGCTCCCTGGGGGCGGGTAGCTCCTACGAGCAGTACTTC.

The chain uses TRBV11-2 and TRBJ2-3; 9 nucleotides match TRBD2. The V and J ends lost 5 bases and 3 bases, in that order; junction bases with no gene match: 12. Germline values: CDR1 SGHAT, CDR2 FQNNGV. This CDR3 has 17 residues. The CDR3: CASSPRRAGGSTDTQYF. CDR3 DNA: TGTGCCAGCAGCCCCCGTCGGGCGGGAGGGTCAACAGATACGCAGTATTTT.

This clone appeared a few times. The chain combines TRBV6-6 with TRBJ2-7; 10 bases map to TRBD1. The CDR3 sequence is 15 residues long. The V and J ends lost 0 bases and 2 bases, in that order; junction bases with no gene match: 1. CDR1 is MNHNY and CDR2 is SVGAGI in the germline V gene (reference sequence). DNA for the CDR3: TGTGCCAGCAGTTACTCGGGACAGGGGCCCTACGAGCAGTACTTC. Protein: CASSYSGQGPYEQYF.

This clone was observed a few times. In DNA, the CDR3 is TGTGCCAGTAGTAGGGCAAATTGGAACACTGAAGCTTTCTTT. Protein product: CASSRANWNTEAFF. The V call is TRBV19, the J call TRBJ1-1; D is undetermined. The CDR3 covers 14 residues. In germline, CDR1 is LNHDA, CDR2 SQIVND (reference sequence). V lost 4 bases and J lost 1, with 10 bases in between.

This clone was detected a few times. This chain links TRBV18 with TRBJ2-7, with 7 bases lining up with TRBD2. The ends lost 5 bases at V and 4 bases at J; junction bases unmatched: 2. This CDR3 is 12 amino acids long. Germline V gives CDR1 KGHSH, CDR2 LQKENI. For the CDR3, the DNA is TGTGCCAGCTCAACTAGCGATTACGAGCAGTACGTC. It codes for CASSTSDYEQYV.

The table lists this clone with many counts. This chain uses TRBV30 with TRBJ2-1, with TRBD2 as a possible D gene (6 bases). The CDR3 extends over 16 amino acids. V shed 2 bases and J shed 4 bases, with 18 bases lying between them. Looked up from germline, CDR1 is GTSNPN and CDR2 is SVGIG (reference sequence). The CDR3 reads CAWSMRGLLKYNEQFF. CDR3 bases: TGTGCCTGGAGTATGCGGGGCCTACTAAAATACAATGAGCAGTTCTTC.

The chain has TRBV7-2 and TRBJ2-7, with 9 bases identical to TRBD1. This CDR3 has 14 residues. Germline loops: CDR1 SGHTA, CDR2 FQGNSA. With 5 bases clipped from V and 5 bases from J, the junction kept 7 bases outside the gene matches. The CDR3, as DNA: TGTGCCAGCAGCCCAACAGGGGGCCACGACGAGCAGTACTTC. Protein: CASSPTGGHDEQYF.

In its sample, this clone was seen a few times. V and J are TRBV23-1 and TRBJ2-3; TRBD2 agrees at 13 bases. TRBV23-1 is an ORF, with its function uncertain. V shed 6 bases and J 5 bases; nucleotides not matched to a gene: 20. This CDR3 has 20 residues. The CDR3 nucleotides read TGCGCCAGCAGCAAGGCCCATACTAGCGGGAGGGCCGCCGGGGAAGATACGCAGTATTTT. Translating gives CASSKAHTSGRAAGEDTQYF.

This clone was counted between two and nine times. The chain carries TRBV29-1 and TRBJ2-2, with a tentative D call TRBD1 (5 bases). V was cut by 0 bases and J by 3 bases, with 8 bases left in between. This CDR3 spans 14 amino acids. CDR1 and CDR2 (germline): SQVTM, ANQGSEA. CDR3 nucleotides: TGCAGCGTTGAAGAGGGGCCTTACACCGGGGAGCTGTTTTTT. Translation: CSVEEGPYTGELFF.

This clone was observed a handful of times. The CDR3: CASRAWPGRQETQYF. The CDR3 DNA follows: TGTGCCAGCCGAGCGTGGCCTGGGAGACAAGAGACCCAGTACTTC. The rearrangement uses TRBV4-2 and TRBJ2-5; tentatively, D is TRBD2 (5 bases). The germline CDR1 and CDR2 sequences are LGHNA and YNFKEQ. The CDR3 runs to 15 residues. V was shortened by 8 bases and J by 2 bases, with 18 bases between the two germline ends.

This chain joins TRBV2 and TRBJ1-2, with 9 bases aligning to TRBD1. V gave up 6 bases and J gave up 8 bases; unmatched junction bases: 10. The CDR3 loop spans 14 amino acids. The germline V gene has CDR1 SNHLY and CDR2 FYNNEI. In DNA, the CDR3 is TGTGCCAGCAGCCAGGGACAGGGAGTTTCCGGCTACACCTTC. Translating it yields CASSQGQGVSGYTF.

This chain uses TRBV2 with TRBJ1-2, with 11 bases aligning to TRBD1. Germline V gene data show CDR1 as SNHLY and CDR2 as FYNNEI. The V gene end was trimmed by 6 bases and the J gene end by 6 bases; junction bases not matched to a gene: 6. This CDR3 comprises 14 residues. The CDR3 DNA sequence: TGTGCCAGCAGGACAGGACAGGGGGCAGATGGCTACACCTTC. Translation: CASRTGQGADGYTF. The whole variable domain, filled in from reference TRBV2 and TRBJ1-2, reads EPEVTQTPSHQVTQMGQEVILRCVPISNHLYFYWYRQILGQKVEFLVSFYNNEISEKSEIFDDQFSVERPDGSNFTLKIRSTKLEDSAMYFCASRTGQGADGYTFGSGTRLTVV.

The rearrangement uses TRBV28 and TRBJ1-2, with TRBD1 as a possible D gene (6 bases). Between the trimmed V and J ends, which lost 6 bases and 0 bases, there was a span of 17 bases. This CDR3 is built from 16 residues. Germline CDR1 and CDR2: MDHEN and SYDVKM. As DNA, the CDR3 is TGTGCCAGCAGGCCTACAGGGAAGTCGGCTAACTATGGCTACACCTTC. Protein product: CASRPTGKSANYGYTF.

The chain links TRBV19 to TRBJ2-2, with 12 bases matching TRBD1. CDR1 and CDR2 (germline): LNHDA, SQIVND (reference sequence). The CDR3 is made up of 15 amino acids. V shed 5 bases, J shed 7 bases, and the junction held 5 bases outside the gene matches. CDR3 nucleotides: TGTGCCAGTAGTGCAGGGACAGGGGGCATCGGGGAGCTGTTTTTT. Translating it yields CASSAGTGGIGELFF. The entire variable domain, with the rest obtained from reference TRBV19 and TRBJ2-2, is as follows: DGGITQSPKYLFRKEGQNVTLSCEQNLNHDAMYWYRQDPGQGLRLIYYSQIVNDFQKGDIAEGYSVSREKKESFPLTVTSAQKNPTAFYLCASSAGTGGIGELFFGEGSRLTVL.

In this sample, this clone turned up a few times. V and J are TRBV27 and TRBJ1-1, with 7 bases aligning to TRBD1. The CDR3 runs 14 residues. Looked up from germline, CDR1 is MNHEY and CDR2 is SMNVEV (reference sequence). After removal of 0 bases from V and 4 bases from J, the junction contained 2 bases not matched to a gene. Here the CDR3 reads CASSLSPGGTEAFF. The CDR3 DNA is TGTGCCAGCAGTTTATCTCCAGGGGGCACTGAAGCTTTCTTT.

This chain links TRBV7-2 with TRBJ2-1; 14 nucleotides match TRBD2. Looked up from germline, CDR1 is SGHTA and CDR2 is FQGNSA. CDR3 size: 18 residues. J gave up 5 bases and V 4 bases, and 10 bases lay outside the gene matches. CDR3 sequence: CASSSPWGLAGVHNEQFF. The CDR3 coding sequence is TGTGCCAGCAGCTCCCCTTGGGGACTAGCGGGAGTTCACAATGAGCAGTTCTTC.

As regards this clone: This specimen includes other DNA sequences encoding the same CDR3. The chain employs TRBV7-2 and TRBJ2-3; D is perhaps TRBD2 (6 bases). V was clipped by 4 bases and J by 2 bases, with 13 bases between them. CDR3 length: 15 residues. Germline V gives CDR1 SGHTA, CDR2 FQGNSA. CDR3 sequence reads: CASSSPGGTTDTQYF. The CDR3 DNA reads TGTGCCAGCAGCTCCCCTGGGGGGACCACAGATACGCAGTATTTT.

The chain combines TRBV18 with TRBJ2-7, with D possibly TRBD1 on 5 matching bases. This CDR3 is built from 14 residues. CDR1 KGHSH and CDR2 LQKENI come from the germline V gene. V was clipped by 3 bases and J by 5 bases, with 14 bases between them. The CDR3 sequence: CASSPSRVKNEQYV. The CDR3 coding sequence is TGTGCCAGCTCACCCTCCAGGGTGAAGAACGAGCAGTACGTC.

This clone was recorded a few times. DNA for the CDR3: TGTGCCAGCTTACCACTTAGCGGGAGGGCGGGGAATGAGCAGTTCTTC. This sequence encodes CASLPLSGRAGNEQFF. The V and J genes are TRBV7-8 and TRBJ2-1; 11 nucleotides line up with TRBD2. The J segment lost 7 bases and the V segment lost 8 bases, leaving 13 bases of the junction unmatched. The CDR3 extends over 16 amino acids. CDR1 and CDR2 (germline): SGHVS, FQNEAQ.

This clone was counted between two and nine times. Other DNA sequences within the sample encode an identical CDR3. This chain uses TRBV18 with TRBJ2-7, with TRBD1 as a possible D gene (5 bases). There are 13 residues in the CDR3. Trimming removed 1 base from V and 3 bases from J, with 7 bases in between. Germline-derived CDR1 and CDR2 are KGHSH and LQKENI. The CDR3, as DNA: TGTGCCAGCTCACCACGCCAGGGCTACGAGCAGTACTTC. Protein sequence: CASSPRQGYEQYF.

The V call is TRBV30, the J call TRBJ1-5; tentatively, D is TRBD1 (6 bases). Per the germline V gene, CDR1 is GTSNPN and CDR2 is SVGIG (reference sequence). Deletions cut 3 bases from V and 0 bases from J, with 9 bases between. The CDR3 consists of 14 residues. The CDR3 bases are TGTGCCTGGAGAACAGGGAGTAGCAATCAGCCCCAGCATTTT. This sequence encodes CAWRTGSSNQPQHF.

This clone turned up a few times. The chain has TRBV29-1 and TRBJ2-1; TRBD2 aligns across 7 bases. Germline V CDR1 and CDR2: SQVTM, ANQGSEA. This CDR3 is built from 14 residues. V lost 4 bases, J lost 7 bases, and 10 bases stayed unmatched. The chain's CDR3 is CSVVGTISYNEQFF. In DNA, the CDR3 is TGCAGCGTTGTGGGGACTATTTCATATAATGAGCAGTTCTTC.